A selection of T cell receptor beta chains follows, all from one sample in a study of identical twins. TCRdb re-analysed the 5' RACE reads in MiXCR, keeping a single row per CDR3 protein. The sample includes around 960,000 distinct CDR3 sequences, around 12% of them seen just once. These sequences were also reported in another study, on yellow fever vaccine responses in identical twins.

The sample consisted of PBMCs. These receptors were taken from a woman younger than 35 in good health. CDR3s include the opening cysteine and the closing phenylalanine or tryptophan. Fields, in order: V gene, clone size, J gene, D gene, CDR3 DNA, CDR3 protein. A D gene is named only where the DNA matches it firmly. Where a row states a size, it is once, few, many or the class of an expanded clone; other rows omit it.

TRBV4-1,few,TRBJ2-1,.,TGCGCCAGCAGCCAAGAAGTCGGGGGGCAAGTCTATGAGCAGTTCTTC,CASSQEVGGQVYEQFF
TRBV25-1,few,TRBJ2-7,.,TGTGCCAGCAGTGATACGGCGGGACCCTACGAGCAGTACTTC,CASSDTAGPYEQYF
TRBV7-6,.,TRBJ1-2,TRBD1,TGTGCCAGCAGCCCAGAGGACAGGGCTTCTAACTATGGCTACACCTTC,CASSPEDRASNYGYTF
TRBV29-1,many,TRBJ2-2,.,TGCAGCTTCCACCGGGACTCAAACACCGGGGAGCTGTTTTTT,CSFHRDSNTGELFF
TRBV5-1,.,TRBJ2-3,.,TGCGCCAGCAGCGATGGAGGGGGCGTCACAGATACGCAGTATTTT,CASSDGGGVTDTQYF
TRBV20-1,few,TRBJ1-6,.,TGCAGTGCTAGGCTTGCAGAGTCGAGTTCACCCCTCCACTTT,CSARLAESSSPLHF
TRBV6-4,.,TRBJ2-4,.,TGTGCCAGCAGTCCTTATACGTGGGCCAAAAACATTCAGTACTTC,CASSPYTWAKNIQYF
TRBV6-2/TRBV6-3,.,TRBJ2-1,.,TGTGCCAGCAGTACTATCCGGCCACTCTCCTACAATGAGCAGTTCTTC,CASSTIRPLSYNEQFF
TRBV7-2,.,TRBJ1-2,.,TGTGCCAGCAGCTCGAGGGACCTTTCTTCCTATGGCTACACCTTC,CASSSRDLSSYGYTF
TRBV6-2/TRBV6-3,.,TRBJ2-3,.,TGTGCCAGCAGTTACGTGGGGGCTAGCACAGATACGCAGTATTTT,CASSYVGASTDTQYF
TRBV18,few,TRBJ2-6,.,TGTGCCAGCTCAGAGGTCTCTGGGGCCAACGTCCTGACTTTC,CASSEVSGANVLTF
TRBV28,many,TRBJ2-1,.,TGTGCCAGCAGGCAGGGGAGCTCCTACAATGAGCAGTTCTTC,CASRQGSSYNEQFF
TRBV18,many,TRBJ1-3,.,TGTGCCAGCTCACCACGCCAGGTTTCTGGAAACACCATATATTTT,CASSPRQVSGNTIYF
TRBV5-1,few,TRBJ2-1,TRBD2,TGCGCCAGCAGCCTCGGGACTAGCGGGAGGTTGGACAATGAGCAGTTCTTC,CASSLGTSGRLDNEQFF
TRBV2,.,TRBJ2-5,.,TGTGCCAGCAGTGAGTCGACAGGTAGAGAGACCCAGTACTTC,CASSESTGRETQYF
TRBV7-9,few,TRBJ2-3,TRBD2,TGTGCCAGCAGCCTACTAGCGGCGTGGGGAGATACGCAGTATTTT,CASSLLAAWGDTQYF
TRBV5-1,many,TRBJ1-3,.,TGCGCCAGCAGCTCGGAACTGGATGGAAACACCATATATTTT,CASSSELDGNTIYF